Each of the 14 T cell receptor beta chains below was sequenced from the same sample in a study of T cell repertoires in cytomegalovirus infection (dated by TCRdb to the late 2010s). For sequencing, an Illumina HiSeq 1500 was employed. TCRdb cleaned the public reads at Q25 with fastp, built clones with MiXCR and kept in-frame beta chains. All rows with the same CDR3 protein become a single entry with the most common DNA and genes. The sample table records approximately 550,000 distinct CDR3 sequences; 16% of these occur just once. The top ten clonotypes cover 20% to 30% of the sample. Sequencing was done on a sample of CD8+ T cells from PBMCs. The receptors derive from a human donor in good health (CMV status not recorded). Some clones in this sample may be carry-over from other donors' samples.

V gene TRBV28 combines with J gene TRBJ2-7; 10 nucleotides match TRBD1. The V and J ends lost 6 bases and 0 bases, in that order; junction bases with no gene match: 8. CDR1 is MDHEN, CDR2 SYDVKM, per germline. This CDR3 region has 16 residues. The CDR3 sequence: CASSPGTGALSYEQYF. For the CDR3, the DNA is TGTGCCAGCAGCCCCGGGACAGGGGCCCTCTCCTACGAGCAGTACTTC.

This clonotype was counted at least ten times. The rearrangement joins TRBV7-9 to TRBJ2-1; no firm D call. CDR1 SEHNR and CDR2 FQNEAQ come from the germline V gene (reference sequence). Trimming removed 8 bases at V and 4 bases at J, with 9 bases between. The CDR3 is 12 amino acids. CDR3 in DNA: TGTGCCAGCGGAACCCGGTACAATGAGCAGTTCTTC. Amino acids: CASGTRYNEQFF.

To note about this clonotype: At one end the junction does not follow the germline gene, possibly because of a read error. CDR3: CASSLAFVFDEKYF. The CDR3 nucleotides are TGTGCAAGCAGCTTAGCGTTTGTGTTCGACGAGAAGTACTTC. The rearrangement uses TRBV7-1 and TRBJ2-7; D is perhaps TRBD2 (5 bases). TRBV7-1 counts as an open reading frame of uncertain function. The CDR3 is made up of 14 amino acids.

The gene calls are TRBV20-1 and TRBJ2-3; 10 nucleotides agree with TRBD2. The CDR3 loop spans 18 amino acids. The germline CDR1 and CDR2 sequences are DFQATT and SNEGSKA (reference sequence). J was trimmed by 0 bases and V by 3 bases; bases with no gene match: 12. CDR3 sequence (DNA): TGCAGTGCTAGTTCCCTAGCGGGAGCCTCTCCTAGCACAGATACGCAGTATTTT. Translated, it gives CSASSLAGASPSTDTQYF.

Many counts were recorded for this clonotype. The chain has TRBV12-3 or TRBV12-4 and TRBJ2-2, with D maybe TRBD2 (5 bases). V dropped 5 bases and J dropped 8 bases, with 12 bases sitting between them. The CDR3 has 13 residues. CDR3 loop: CASSPGISGELFF. The CDR3 DNA sequence: TGTGCCAGCAGTCCGGGGATTTCTGGGGAGCTGTTTTTT.

The chain employs TRBV6-6 and TRBJ1-2; a weak D match, TRBD1 (5 bases). The CDR3 extends over 14 amino acids. The V and J ends lost 5 bases and 8 bases respectively, with 18 bases between them. Germline CDR1 reads MNHNY; CDR2 reads SVGAGI (reference sequence). The CDR3 DNA is TGTGCCAGCAGTCCTTCAGAGAGATGGGACGGCTACACCTTC. Protein sequence: CASSPSERWDGYTF.

This clonotype was seen at least ten times. The CDR3: CATGRVNTGELFF. The CDR3 bases are TGTGCCACCGGGCGGGTGAACACCGGGGAGCTGTTTTTT. The chain employs TRBV27 and TRBJ2-2, with D tentatively TRBD2 (5 bases). The CDR3 has 13 amino acids. Germline V CDR1 and CDR2: MNHEY, SMNVEV (reference sequence). Trimming shortened V by 10 bases and J by 1 base, and 10 bases separated the two germline ends.

The V and J genes are TRBV9 and TRBJ2-5; 13 bases align to TRBD2. V was pared by 2 bases and J by 5 bases, with 9 bases of the junction left unmatched. Per the germline V gene, CDR1 is SGDLS and CDR2 is YYNGEE. This CDR3 is built from 17 residues. CDR3: CASSVGLAGTQGETQYF. The CDR3 nucleotides read TGTGCCAGCAGCGTGGGACTAGCGGGGACCCAAGGGGAGACCCAGTACTTC.

This clonotype was detected only a few times. This chain joins TRBV5-1 and TRBJ1-1, with D possibly TRBD1 on 6 matching bases. Deletions cut 4 bases from V and 0 bases from J, with 28 bases between. Germline V gives CDR1 SGHRS, CDR2 YFSETQ. CDR3 length: 20 amino acids. CDR3 sequence (DNA): TGCGCCAGCAGCCTATTTTCATCCCCTACGACAGGTCTCATGAACACTGAAGCTTTCTTT. Its protein is CASSLFSSPTTGLMNTEAFF.

This clonotype has a handful of counts. This sequence joins TRBV3-1 and TRBJ2-3, with D hard to call. V lost 0 bases, J lost 9 bases, and 16 bases lay in between. Germline CDR1 reads LGHDT; CDR2 reads YNNKEL (reference sequence). The CDR3 totals 15 residues. CDR3 in amino acids: CASSQEHLRLGTQYF. DNA of the CDR3: TGTGCCAGCAGCCAAGAACATCTTAGGCTTGGCACGCAGTATTTT.

The chain has TRBV6-2 or TRBV6-3 and TRBJ1-6, with 7 bases that match TRBD1. From germline, CDR1 is MNHEY and CDR2 SVGEGT. The J segment lost 4 bases and the V segment lost 1 base, leaving 4 bases of the junction unmatched. The CDR3 has 16 residues. The DNA of the CDR3 is TGTGCCAGCAGTTACTACAGGGGCGGATATAATTCACCCCTCCACTTT. It translates to CASSYYRGGYNSPLHF.

This clonotype was found many times. This rearrangement joins TRBV6-6 to TRBJ1-2; 7 positions match TRBD1. Per germline, CDR1 MNHNY and CDR2 SVGAGI (reference sequence). Germline trimming cut 8 bases from V and 3 bases from J; bases unmatched to any gene: 21. This CDR3 has 18 residues. The CDR3: CASFPRSPYRGVDYGYTF. CDR3 DNA sequence: TGTGCCAGCTTCCCAAGATCACCTTACAGGGGAGTCGACTATGGCTACACCTTC.

Many counts were recorded for this clonotype. This chain links TRBV27 with TRBJ2-7, with 7 bases lining up with TRBD2. V was clipped by 3 bases and J by 3 bases; unmatched bases: 2. Germline values: CDR1 MNHEY, CDR2 SMNVEV (reference sequence). This CDR3 has 13 amino acids. CDR3 in DNA: TGTGCCAGCAGTTTCAGCGGGAACTACGAGCAGTACTTC. Its translation is CASSFSGNYEQYF.

This clonotype was seen at least ten times. V usage is TRBV28 and J usage is TRBJ2-5; TRBD1 aligns across 8 bases. Germline CDR1 and CDR2: MDHEN and SYDVKM. The CDR3 contains 15 residues. J lost 5 bases, V lost 6 bases, and 11 bases had no gene match. CDR3 loop: CASSLGQALVETQYF. Written as DNA, the CDR3 is TGTGCCAGCAGCTTGGGACAGGCCCTAGTGGAGACCCAGTACTTC.